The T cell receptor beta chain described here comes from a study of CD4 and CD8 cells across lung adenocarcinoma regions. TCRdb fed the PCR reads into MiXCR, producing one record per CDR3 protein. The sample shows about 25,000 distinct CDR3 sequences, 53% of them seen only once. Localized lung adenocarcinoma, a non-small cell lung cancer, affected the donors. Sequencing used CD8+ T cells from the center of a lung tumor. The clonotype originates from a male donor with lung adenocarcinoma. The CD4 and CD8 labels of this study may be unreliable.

The CDR3 reads CSAPPPAAYEQYF. The CDR3 bases are TGCAGTGCTCCCCCCCCGGCGGCGTACGAGCAGTACTTC. The chain is built from TRBV20-1 and TRBJ2-7; D unresolved. This CDR3 is 13 amino acids long. Germline V CDR1 and CDR2: DFQATT, SNEGSKA (reference sequence). V was trimmed by 5 bases and J by 4 bases, leaving 15 bases between them.